This T cell receptor beta chain was identified during a study of cytotoxic CD8 clonotypes in ibrutinib-treated CLL. Study observations and caveats: Different sampling times were used for sustained-remission and progressing patients. At baseline, clonality was higher than in age-matched healthy donors and correlated with CD8+ counts.

Notes on this clone: The antigen remains unidentified.

Deep sequencing aimed at 1 in 200,000 to 1 in 1 million T cells' resolution. This table comes from immunoSEQ multiplex PCR, and its TCRdb copy is limited to in-frame clones, with some not included. This sample has more than 60,000 clones, with approximately 87% found just once. Cryopreserved PBMCs provided 1.5 to 2 micrograms of genomic DNA for the TCR beta libraries. V lost 4 bases and J lost 6; bases outside the gene matches: 7. Germline CDR1 and CDR2: SGHRS and YFSETQ. This CDR3 has 15 residues. The material was PBMCs, obtained after 24 months of ibrutinib treatment. This clonotype was obtained from a human donor with chronic lymphocytic leukemia. The V and J genes are TRBV5-1 and TRBJ2-7; 13 nucleotides align to TRBD2. This CDR3 is CASSPGLAGVFEQYF. The CDR3 nucleotides read TGCGCCAGCAGCCCCGGACTAGCGGGAGTCTTCGAGCAGTACTTC.